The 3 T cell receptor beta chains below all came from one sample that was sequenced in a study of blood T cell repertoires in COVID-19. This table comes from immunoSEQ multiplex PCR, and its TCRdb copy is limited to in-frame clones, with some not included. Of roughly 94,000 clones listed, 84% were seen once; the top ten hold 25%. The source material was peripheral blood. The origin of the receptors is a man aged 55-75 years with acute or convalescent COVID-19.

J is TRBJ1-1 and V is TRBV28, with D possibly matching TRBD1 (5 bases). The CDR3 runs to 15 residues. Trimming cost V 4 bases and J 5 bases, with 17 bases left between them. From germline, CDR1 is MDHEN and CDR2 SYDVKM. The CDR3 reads CASSSPPAGRTEAFF. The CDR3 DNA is TGTGCCAGCAGTTCCCCCCCGGCGGGGCGGACTGAAGCTTTCTTT.

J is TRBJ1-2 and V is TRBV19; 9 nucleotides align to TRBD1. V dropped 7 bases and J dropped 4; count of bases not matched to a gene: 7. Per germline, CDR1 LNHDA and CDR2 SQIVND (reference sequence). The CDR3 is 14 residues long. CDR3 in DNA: TGTGCCAGTAATCTGTGGACAGGGGCCTATGGCTACACCTTC. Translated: CASNLWTGAYGYTF.

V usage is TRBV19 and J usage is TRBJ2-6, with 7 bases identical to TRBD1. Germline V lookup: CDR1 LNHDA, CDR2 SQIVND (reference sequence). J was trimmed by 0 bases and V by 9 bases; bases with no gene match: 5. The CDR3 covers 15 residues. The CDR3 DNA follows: TGTGCCAGCCACCCAGGGGGCTCTGGGGCCAACGTCCTGACTTTC. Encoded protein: CASHPGGSGANVLTF.